This T cell receptor (beta chain) originates from a study of T cells after yellow fever vaccination (dated by TCRdb to about 2019). Regarding the study in general: Libraries from fractions with low cell numbers were prepared with the SMART-Seq v4 Ultra Low Input RNA kit. Bulk PBMC replicates and cell subsets were isolated from blood drawn at multiple timepoints before and after both primary and secondary immunization. To follow T-cell clones before and after primary and booster YFV17D yellow fever vaccination, bulk TCR alpha and beta repertoires were sequenced over time. Two healthy male donors, one aged 18 to 30 and one aged 30 to 40 years, made up the cohort.

Trimming leaves V shorter by 5 bases and J shorter by 3 bases, with the junction holding 4 bases beyond the gene matches. For CDR1 and CDR2, the germline V gene lists SGHDT and YYEEEE. There are 13 amino acids in the CDR3, from cysteine to phenylalanine inclusive. Just the 39-base CDR3 DNA is kept, in frame starting at base 1. This clonotype turned up a few times. The target of this receptor is not known. Per-nucleotide qualities are absent, and no much larger clonotype sits a single base away. The treatment or condition label for this specimen denotes: live attenuated yellow fever vaccine strain. Two biological replicates of bulk PBMCs were collected at each blood-draw timepoint. A standard Ficoll-Paque protocol was used to isolate PBMCs from peripheral blood. TriZol was used to extract RNA from bulk PBMCs, from CD4 and CD8 fractions, and from dextramer-positive and dextramer-negative fractions. TCR cDNA was synthesized by 5'RACE template switching, which introduced a universal primer site and unique molecular identifiers. Priming for cDNA synthesis came from both the TCR alpha and TCR beta constant segments. Library amplification used two PCR steps, and the second PCR step added sample barcodes and sequencing adapters. Sequencing of the libraries was done on either Illumina HiSeq 2500 (2x100 bp) or NovaSeq (2x150 bp). In the authors' own workflow: MIGEC was used to demultiplex reads and collapse the reads into UMI consensus sequences, and MiXCR was used for V(D)J alignment. Clonotypes responding to the vaccine were identified with edgeR on replicate PBMC samples, with the criteria of FDR below 0.01 and a log2 fold change above 5 up to day 15. Each bulk clonotype was labeled CD4 or CD8 based on which sequenced repertoire, CD4 or CD8, contained the clonotype at higher abundance. The public reads were run again by TCRdb, first through fastp at Q25 and then through MiXCR, and only productive beta chains were kept. Merged by CDR3 protein, the rows form single entries marked with the most common genes and DNA. These V and J calls derive from TCRdb rather than the authors' analysis. For this sample there are approximately 300,000 distinct CDR3 sequences; 8.7% appear just once. In total, the top ten clones hold roughly 17% of the sample.

Study-level results and caveats: The study included only a couple of donors, which limits how far the findings can be generalized. Computational filtering was required because FACS-sorted repertoires could contain abundant contaminating clonotypes from the bulk population. A small fraction of clonotypes showed up in both the CD4 and CD8 compartments, probably as a result of convergent recombination. Most clones expanded after primary vaccination were re-detected after the booster (almost 98% of CD4 and about nine tenths of CD8), suggesting broad memory maintenance. Compared with the primary T-cell response, the secondary T-cell response was faster but weaker, reaching its peak on day 5 rather than on day 15.

This clonotype was sampled from a man in his late teens or twenties who received the YFV17D yellow fever vaccine. The chain was built from TRBV5-6 and TRBJ2-7; 8 nucleotides in the junction match TRBD2. The material sequenced was PBMCs, taken on the day of the first yellow fever vaccination. The CDR3 region reads CASSNGGGYEQYF. The DNA sequence is as follows: TGTGCCAGCAGTAACGGGGGGGGCTACGAGCAGTACTTC.